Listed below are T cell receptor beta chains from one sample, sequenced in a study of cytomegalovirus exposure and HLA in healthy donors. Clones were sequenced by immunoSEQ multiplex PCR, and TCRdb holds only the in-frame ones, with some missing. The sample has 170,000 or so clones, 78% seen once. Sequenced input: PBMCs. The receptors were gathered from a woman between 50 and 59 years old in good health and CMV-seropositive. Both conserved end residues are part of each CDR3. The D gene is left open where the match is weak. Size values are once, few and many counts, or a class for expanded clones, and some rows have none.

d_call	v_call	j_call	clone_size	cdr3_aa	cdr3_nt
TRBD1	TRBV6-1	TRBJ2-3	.	CASCPGTGTDTQYF	TGTGCCAGCTGTCCCGGGACAGGGACAGATACGCAGTATTTT
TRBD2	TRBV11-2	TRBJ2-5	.	CASSLGGGGAWETQYF	TGTGCCAGCAGCTTAGGAGGCGGGGGGGCCTGGGAGACCCAGTACTTC
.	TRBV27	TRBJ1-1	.	CASSLSARTEAFF	TGTGCCAGCAGTTTATCGGCACGCACTGAAGCTTTCTTT
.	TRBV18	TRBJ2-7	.	CASSPPRGSGVYEQYF	TGTGCCAGCTCACCACCGAGAGGGTCAGGGGTCTACGAGCAGTACTTC
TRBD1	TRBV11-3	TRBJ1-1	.	CASSSGQGGGGAFF	TGTGCCAGCAGCTCCGGACAGGGGGGGGGAGGAGCTTTCTTT
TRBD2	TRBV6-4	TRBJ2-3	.	CASSVTSGGTDTQYF	TGTGCCAGCAGTGTGACTAGCGGGGGGACGGATACGCAGTATTTT
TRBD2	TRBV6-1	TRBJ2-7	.	CASSEPAGGQASEQYF	TGTGCCAGCAGTGAACCAGCGGGGGGGCAAGCAAGCGAGCAGTACTTC
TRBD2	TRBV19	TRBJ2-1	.	CASSTSGGRSYNEQFF	TGTGCCAGTAGTACTAGCGGGGGGCGCTCCTACAATGAGCAGTTCTTC
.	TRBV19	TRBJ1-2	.	CASSKDRIYGYTF	TGTGCCAGTAGTAAAGACAGGATCTATGGCTACACCTTC
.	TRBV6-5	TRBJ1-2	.	CASSEITRDYGYTF	TGTGCCAGCAGTGAGATCACCCGGGACTATGGCTACACCTTC
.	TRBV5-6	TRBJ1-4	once	CASSLTALGTLRNEKLFF	TGTGCCAGCAGCTTGACGGCCCTAGGGACTCTTAGAAATGAAAAACTGTTTTTT
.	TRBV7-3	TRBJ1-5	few	CASSPQRRGPYSNQPQHF	TGTGCCAGCAGCCCCCAGCGCCGGGGTCCGTATAGCAATCAGCCCCAGCATTTT
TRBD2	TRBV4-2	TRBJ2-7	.	CASSQAGTNYEQYF	TGTGCCAGCAGCCAAGCCGGGACTAACTACGAGCAGTACTTC
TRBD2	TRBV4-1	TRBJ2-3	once	CASSQATSGATYTQYF	TGCGCCAGCAGCCAAGCGACTAGCGGGGCGACCTATACGCAGTATTTT
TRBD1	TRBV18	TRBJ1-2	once	CASSAGTANYGYTF	TGTGCCAGCTCCGCCGGGACAGCGAACTATGGCTACACCTTC
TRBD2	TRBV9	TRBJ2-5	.	CASSYSGGLETQYF	TGTGCCAGCAGTTATAGCGGGGGGTTAGAGACCCAGTACTTC
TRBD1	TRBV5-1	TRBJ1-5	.	CASSATGDPQPQHF	TGCGCCAGCAGCGCTACAGGGGACCCTCAGCCCCAGCATTTT
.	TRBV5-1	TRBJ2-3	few	CASSRSDFTDTQYF	TGCGCCAGCAGCCGATCGGACTTCACAGATACGCAGTATTTT
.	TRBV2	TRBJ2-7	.	CASTRSDSFGEQYF	TGTGCCAGCACCCGATCGGACTCTTTTGGGGAGCAGTACTTC
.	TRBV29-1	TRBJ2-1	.	CSVAMVYNEQFF	TGCAGCGTTGCTATGGTTTACAATGAGCAGTTCTTC
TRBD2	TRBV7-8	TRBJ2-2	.	CASSHSGGANTGELFF	TGTGCCAGCAGCCATAGCGGGGGGGCTAACACCGGGGAGCTGTTTTTT
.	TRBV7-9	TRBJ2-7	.	CASSLVETGLYEQYF	TGTGCCAGCAGCTTAGTAGAGACAGGACTCTACGAGCAGTACTTC
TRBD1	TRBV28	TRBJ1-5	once	CASSLGGWGVQGSSNQPQHF	TGTGCCAGCAGTTTAGGGGGGTGGGGGGTACAGGGGAGCAGCAATCAGCCCCAGCATTTT
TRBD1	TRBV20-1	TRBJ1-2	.	CSAGTGFGYTF	TGCAGTGCTGGGACAGGGTTTGGCTACACCTTC
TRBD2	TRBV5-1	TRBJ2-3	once	CASSFGGGITGTDTQYF	TGCGCCAGCAGTTTTGGCGGGGGAATAACGGGCACAGATACGCAGTATTTT
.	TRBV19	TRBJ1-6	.	CASSIVGGGQNSPLHF	TGTGCCAGTAGTATAGTTGGGGGGGGGCAGAATTCACCCCTCCACTTT
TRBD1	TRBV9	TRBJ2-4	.	CASSVEGQGGILAKNIQYF	TGTGCCAGCAGCGTAGAGGGACAGGGGGGGATACTAGCCAAAAACATTCAGTACTTC
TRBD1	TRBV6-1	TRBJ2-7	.	CASIIQNAGGNKYF	TGTGCCAGCATCATACAAAACGCAGGGGGTAATAAGTACTTC
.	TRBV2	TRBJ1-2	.	CASSPAKAAGYTF	TGTGCCAGCAGCCCCGCGAAGGCGGCTGGCTACACCTTC
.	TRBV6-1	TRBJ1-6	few	CASSLHNSPLHF	TGTGCCAGCAGTCTTCATAATTCACCCCTCCACTTT
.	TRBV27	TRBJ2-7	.	CASRAQGGNEQYF	TGTGCCAGCAGGGCCCAGGGTGGCAACGAGCAGTACTTC
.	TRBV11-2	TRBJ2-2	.	CASSRLRNTGELFF	TGTGCCAGCAGCCGCTTGAGGAACACCGGGGAGCTGTTTTTT